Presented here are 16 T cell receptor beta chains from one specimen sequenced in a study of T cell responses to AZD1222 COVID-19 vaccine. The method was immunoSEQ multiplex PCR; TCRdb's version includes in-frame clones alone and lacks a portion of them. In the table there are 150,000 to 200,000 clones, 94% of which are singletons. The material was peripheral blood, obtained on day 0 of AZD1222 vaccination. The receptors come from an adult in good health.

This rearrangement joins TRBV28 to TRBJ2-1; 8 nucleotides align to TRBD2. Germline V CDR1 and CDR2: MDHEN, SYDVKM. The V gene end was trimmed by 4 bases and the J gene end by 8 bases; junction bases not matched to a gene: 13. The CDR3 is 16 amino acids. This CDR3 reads CASSSVSSGSRYEQFF. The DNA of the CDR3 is TGTGCCAGCAGTTCGGTGTCGAGCGGGAGTAGGTATGAGCAGTTCTTC.

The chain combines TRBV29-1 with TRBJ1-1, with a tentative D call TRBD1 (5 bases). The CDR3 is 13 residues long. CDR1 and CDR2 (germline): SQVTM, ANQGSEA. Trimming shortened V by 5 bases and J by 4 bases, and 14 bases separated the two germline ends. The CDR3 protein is CSVRTKQGTEAFF. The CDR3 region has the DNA TGCAGCGTTCGGACGAAGCAGGGCACTGAAGCTTTCTTT.

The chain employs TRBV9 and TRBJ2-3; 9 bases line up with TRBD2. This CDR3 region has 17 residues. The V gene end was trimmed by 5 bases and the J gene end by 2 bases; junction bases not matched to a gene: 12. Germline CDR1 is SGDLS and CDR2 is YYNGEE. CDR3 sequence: CASSRNWAGGFTDTQYF. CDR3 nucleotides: TGTGCCAGCAGTCGTAATTGGGCGGGAGGGTTCACAGATACGCAGTATTTT.

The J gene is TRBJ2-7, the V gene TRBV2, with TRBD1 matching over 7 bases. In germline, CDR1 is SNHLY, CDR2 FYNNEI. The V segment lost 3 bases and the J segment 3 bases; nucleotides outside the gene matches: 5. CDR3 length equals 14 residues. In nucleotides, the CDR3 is TGTGCCAGCAGTGATGGGGACAGCAGCTACGAGCAGTACTTC. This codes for CASSDGDSSYEQYF.

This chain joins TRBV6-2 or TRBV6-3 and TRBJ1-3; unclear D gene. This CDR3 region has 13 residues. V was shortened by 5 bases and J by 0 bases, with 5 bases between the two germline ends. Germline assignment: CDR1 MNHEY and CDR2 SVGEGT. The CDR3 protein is CASSTVSGNTIYF. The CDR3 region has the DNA TGTGCCAGCAGTACAGTCTCTGGAAACACCATATATTTT.

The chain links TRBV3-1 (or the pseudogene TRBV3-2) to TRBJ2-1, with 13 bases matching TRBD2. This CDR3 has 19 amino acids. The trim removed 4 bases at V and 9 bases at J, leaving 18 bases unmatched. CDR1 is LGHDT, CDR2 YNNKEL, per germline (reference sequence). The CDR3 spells CASSRIQPLAGGPWGEQFF. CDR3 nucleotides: TGTGCCAGCAGCCGGATTCAACCACTAGCGGGAGGGCCGTGGGGTGAGCAGTTCTTC.

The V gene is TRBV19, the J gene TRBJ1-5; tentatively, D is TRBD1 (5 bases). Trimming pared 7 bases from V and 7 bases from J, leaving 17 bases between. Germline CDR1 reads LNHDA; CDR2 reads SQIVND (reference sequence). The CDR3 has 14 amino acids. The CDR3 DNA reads TGTGCCAGTAACCACGCCCTAGCAGGGCAGCCCCAGCATTTT. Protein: CASNHALAGQPQHF.

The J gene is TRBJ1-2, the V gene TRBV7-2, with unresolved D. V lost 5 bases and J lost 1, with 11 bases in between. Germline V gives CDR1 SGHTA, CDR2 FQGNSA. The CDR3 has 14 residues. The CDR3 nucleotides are TGTGCCAGCAGCCTCCGACGGAATAACTATGGCTACACCTTC. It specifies CASSLRRNNYGYTF.

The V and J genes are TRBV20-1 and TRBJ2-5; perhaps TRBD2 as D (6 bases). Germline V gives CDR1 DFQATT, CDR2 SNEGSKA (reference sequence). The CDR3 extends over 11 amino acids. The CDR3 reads CSPREQETQYF. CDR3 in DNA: TGCTCCCCCCGGGAGCAAGAGACCCAGTACTTC.

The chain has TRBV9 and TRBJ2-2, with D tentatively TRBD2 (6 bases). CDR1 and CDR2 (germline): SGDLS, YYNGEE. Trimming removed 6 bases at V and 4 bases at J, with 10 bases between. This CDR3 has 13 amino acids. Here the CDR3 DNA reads TGTGCCAGCAACCGGGGGAGCACCGGGGAGCTGTTTTTT. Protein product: CASNRGSTGELFF.

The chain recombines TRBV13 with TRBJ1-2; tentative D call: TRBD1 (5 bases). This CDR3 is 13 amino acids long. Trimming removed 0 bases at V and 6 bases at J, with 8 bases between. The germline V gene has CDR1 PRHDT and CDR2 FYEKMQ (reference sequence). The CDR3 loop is CASSLGRGHGYTF. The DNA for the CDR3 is TGTGCCAGCAGCTTAGGGCGGGGCCATGGCTACACCTTC.

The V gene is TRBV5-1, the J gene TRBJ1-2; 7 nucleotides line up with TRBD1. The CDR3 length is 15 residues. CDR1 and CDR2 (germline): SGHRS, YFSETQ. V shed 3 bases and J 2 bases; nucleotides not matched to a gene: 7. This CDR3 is CASSWGGQSNYGYTF. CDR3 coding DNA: TGCGCCAGCAGCTGGGGGGGACAGTCGAACTATGGCTACACCTTC.

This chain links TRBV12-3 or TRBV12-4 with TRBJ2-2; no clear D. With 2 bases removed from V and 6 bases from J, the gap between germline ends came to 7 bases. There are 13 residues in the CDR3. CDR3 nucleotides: TGTGCCAGCAGTTTACTGACGGCCGGGGAGCTGTTTTTT. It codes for CASSLLTAGELFF.

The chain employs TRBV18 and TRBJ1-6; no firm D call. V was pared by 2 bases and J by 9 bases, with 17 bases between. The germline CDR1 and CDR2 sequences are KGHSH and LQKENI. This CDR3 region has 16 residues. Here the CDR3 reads CASSPYKSDAFSPLHF. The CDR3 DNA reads TGTGCCAGCTCACCATATAAATCGGATGCGTTTTCACCCCTCCACTTT.

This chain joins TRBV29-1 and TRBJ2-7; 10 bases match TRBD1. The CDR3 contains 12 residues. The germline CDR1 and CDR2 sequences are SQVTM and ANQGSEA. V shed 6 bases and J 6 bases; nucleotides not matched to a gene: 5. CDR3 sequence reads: CSVGTGEGEQYF. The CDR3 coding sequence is TGCAGCGTGGGGACAGGGGAAGGCGAGCAGTACTTC.

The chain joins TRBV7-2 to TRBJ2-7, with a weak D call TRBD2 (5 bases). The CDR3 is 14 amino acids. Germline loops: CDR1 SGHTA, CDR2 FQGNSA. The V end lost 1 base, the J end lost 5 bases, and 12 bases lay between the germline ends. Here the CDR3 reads CASSLEPGSHEQYF. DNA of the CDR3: TGTGCCAGCAGCTTAGAACCGGGATCACACGAGCAGTACTTC. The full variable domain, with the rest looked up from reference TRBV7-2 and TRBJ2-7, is GAGVSQSPSNKVTEKGKDVELRCDPISGHTALYWYRQSLGQGLEFLIYFQGNSAPDKSGLPSDRFSAERTGGSVSTLTIQRTQQEDSAVYLCASSLEPGSHEQYFGPGTRLTVT.